This T cell receptor beta chain was profiled in a study of T cell responses to AZD1222 COVID-19 vaccine. The protocol was immunoSEQ multiplex PCR, while the TCRdb copy is restricted to in-frame clones and leaves out a portion. The sample yields around 94,000 clones, 85% seen once. The germline V gene has CDR1 SGHVS and CDR2 FQNEAQ. The CDR3 has 16 amino acids. J gave up 7 bases and V 4 bases, and 15 bases lay outside the gene matches. Sequences were derived from peripheral blood, sampled 28 days after the second AZD1222 dose. The V call is TRBV7-8, the J call TRBJ2-5; 7 nucleotides agree with TRBD2. This sequence originates from an adult who received the AZD1222 COVID-19 vaccine. The CDR3 spells CASSSRRLAAYMTQYF. CDR3 nucleotides: TGTGCCAGCAGCTCTAGAAGGCTAGCGGCCTATATGACCCAGTACTTC.